This TCR beta chain was found in a study of shared clonotypes between healthy human individuals (dated by TCRdb to about 2020). Broadly, across the study: The cohort included a few men and two women between 18 and 49 years of age. For each donor, CD4 naive and CD4 memory were each given three plates, CD8 naive was given two plates, and CD8 memory was given one plate. To estimate repertoire size and how much clonotype sharing occurs between individuals, the study deeply sequenced the blood TCR repertoires of roughly 5 healthy adults. To increase sequencing depth and limit assay-specific biases, TCR repertoire library preparation and sequencing were carried out by different laboratories using diverse techniques. Leukapheresis yielded between about 0.85 and 10 billion PBMCs per donor.

Study-wide findings and limitations: Only blood was sampled, and tissue TCR repertoires likely differ from those in blood. Compared with non-shared clonotypes, clonotypes shared by all four sorted-subset donors had higher generation probabilities. Naive subsets generally had larger estimated clonotype richness than memory subsets. Incomplete sequencing was indicated by rarefaction of sorted-subset datasets, despite the large sequencing depth. Pairwise subsampling indicated that sequencing depth was expected to affect the degree of clonotype sharing among donors. Roughly 5% of naive CD4, 3.5% of naive CD8, about 2.4% of memory CD4, and about 0.4% of memory CD8 clonotypes were shared across four donors. Because the study included a small number of donors, the genetic and exposure-history diversity represented was limited.

CD8 naive samples consisted of CD45RO-negative cells that were positively selected for CCR7, yielding a CD45RA+CCR7+ population without TemRA cells. The donors were healthy, HIV-negative adults who had no recently reported acute infections or vaccinations. Only Caucasian adults living in Nashville, Tennessee, USA were represented among the donors. Blood was collected by leukapheresis, and PBMCs were isolated by Ficoll-Histopaque density gradient centrifugation and then cryopreserved in liquid nitrogen vapor phase. Purity and quantity of every magnetically sorted T cell population were checked by analytical flow cytometry. Genomic DNA was isolated from each sorted fraction and quantified by UV absorbance on a Nanodrop 2000c. TCR CDR3 regions were amplified from genomic DNA by multiplex PCR using the deep immunoSEQ assay. Extracted genomic DNA from each cell subset was spread evenly across all wells of several immunoSEQ 96-well plates, with each plate serving as a replicate. For sorted subsets, approximately 210 ng of genomic DNA, equivalent to 30,000 or so T cell genomes, went into each replicate PCR. Purified libraries were quantified with a Qubit 3.0 fluorometer, sized on a Bioanalyzer 2100, and re-quantified with the KAPA Library Quantification kit. Every immunoSEQ 96-well plate was sequenced on a separate single-read 150-cycle Illumina NextSeq 550 flow cell. On the study's bioinformatics: Because only junctional sequences without quality scores were contained in the immunoSEQ output, filtering matching that applied to full-length reads could not be performed. To assign V/J genes and CDR3, sequences were annotated using PyIR, a Python wrapper for IgBLAST v1.9, with IMGT germline references. Reads with weak V/J assignments (E-value above 1e-6), missing CDR3, stop codons, out-of-frame junctions, or ambiguous translated residues were removed. V3J clonotypes were defined as sequences sharing the same inferred V gene, J gene, and CDR3 amino acid sequence. The percentage overlap between two repertoires was calculated by dividing the number of shared unique clonotypes by the size of the smaller repertoire. RTK rarefaction, the Chao1 estimator, and Recon v2.1 estimates of unobserved clonotypes were used to assess repertoire richness. Generation probabilities were computed with OLGA for all TCRbeta clonotypes obtained by the gDNA method from several donors. The clones in this table, taken by TCRdb from immuneACCESS, are in-frame only. Not every clone is retained; where verified, under half of the shortfall comes from an unresolved V gene, and the cause of the rest is unknown. Clone size and the V and J calls come from that table; the DNA yielded D and trimming. The sample table records some 2.1 million clones; approximately 94% of these occur just once. The top ten clones comprise 0.85% to 1.2% of the sample.

Note on this clone: Its antigen is not yet known. Base quality data are lacking; no much larger clone is found one base away.

Sequenced input: naive CD8+ T cells sorted from blood. The cell subset or site label for this specimen denotes: CD45RA+CCR7+. The clonotype comes from a man aged 18 to 29 in good health.

The nucleotide sequence is given as TGTGCCAGCAGGGTCGTGGGGGCAGGAATCGGCGAGCAGTACTTC. This encodes CASRVVGAGIGEQYF. The chain is assembled from TRBV6-1 and TRBJ2-7; TRBD1 is a possible D gene, resting on 6 matching bases. V sheds 6 bases and J sheds 6 bases, leaving 21 bases between their ends. Taken from cysteine to phenylalanine, the CDR3 has 15 residues. The CDR3 DNA has 45 bases and is translated from base 1. Looking up the germline V gene yields CDR1 MNHNS and CDR2 SASEGT.